The 14 T cell receptor beta chains below all came from one sample that was sequenced in a study of cytomegalovirus exposure and HLA in healthy donors. Vbeta (60) and Jbeta (13) primers were used in the PCR. Some clones are missing from TCRdb's copy, which holds only in-frame ones; the method was immunoSEQ multiplex PCR. This table has about 180,000 clones, approximately 80% appearing once. The sample taken for sequencing was PBMCs. The source of these receptors is a man younger than 30 in good health and CMV-seronegative.

This clone was recorded once. The same CDR3 arises from other DNA sequences in this sample as well. This chain connects TRBV6-1 to TRBJ1-1; TRBD1 might be the D (6 bases). Germline-derived CDR1 and CDR2 are MNHNS and SASEGT. The CDR3 loop spans 12 amino acids. V lost 5 bases and J lost 4, with 8 bases in between. The CDR3 DNA reads as TGTGCCAGCAGTCTCAGGGGCACTGAAGCTTTCTTT. This translates into CASSLRGTEAFF.

Worth noting for this clone: Here the CDR3 omits its conserved ending phenylalanine or tryptophan, so a read error is the likely source. The chain joins TRBV5-1 to TRBJ1-2; tentatively, D is TRBD1 (5 bases). The CDR3 length is 13 residues. Germline values: CDR1 SGHRS, CDR2 YFSETQ. Between the trimmed V and J ends, which lost 4 bases and 2 bases, there was a span of 9 bases. CDR3 region: CASSRGSNYGYTL. The CDR3 DNA reads as TGCGCCAGCAGCAGGGGCTCCAACTATGGCTACACCCTC.

The chain has TRBV11-1 and TRBJ1-2; 7 bases map to TRBD1. Germline V gives CDR1 SGHAT, CDR2 FQDESV (reference sequence). The CDR3 extends over 15 amino acids. V lost 3 bases and J lost 0; bases outside the gene matches: 4. The CDR3 coding sequence is TGTGCCAGCAGCTTCGCAGGGGGATCTAACTATGGCTACACCTTC. Translation gives CASSFAGGSNYGYTF.

The gene calls are TRBV28 and TRBJ2-5; weak D call: TRBD2 (5 bases). This CDR3 region has 14 residues. Trimming removed 5 bases from V and 4 bases from J, with 14 bases in between. Germline V gene sequence: CDR1 MDHEN, CDR2 SYDVKM. The CDR3 is CASSQSASRETQYF. The CDR3 nucleotides read TGTGCCAGCAGTCAAAGCGCTAGCAGAGAGACCCAGTACTTC.

The CDR3 protein is CASSINPPGQGNSRGEQFF. CDR3 DNA: TGTGCCAGTAGTATAAACCCGCCGGGACAGGGAAATTCTAGGGGTGAGCAGTTCTTC. This rearrangement joins TRBV19 to TRBJ2-1; 9 bases fit TRBD1. CDR3 length: 19 residues. The germline V gene has CDR1 LNHDA and CDR2 SQIVND (reference sequence). The V gene end was trimmed by 2 bases and the J gene end by 9 bases; junction bases not matched to a gene: 20.

The chain uses TRBV19 and TRBJ1-4; TRBD1 is a possible D gene (6 bases). Between the trimmed V and J ends, which lost 8 bases and 0 bases, there was a span of 13 bases. The germline V gene has CDR1 LNHDA and CDR2 SQIVND (reference sequence). CDR3 length: 15 residues. CDR3 bases: TGTGCCAGTTTCCCGAACAGGGCAACTAATGAAAAACTGTTTTTT. This translates into CASFPNRATNEKLFF.

This clone was seen a few times. V gene TRBV7-3 combines with J gene TRBJ1-1; TRBD1 agrees at 12 bases. V lost 5 bases, J lost 6 bases, and 10 bases stayed unmatched. Germline V gene data show CDR1 as SGHTA and CDR2 as FQGTGA. The CDR3 spans 16 residues. CDR3 sequence reads: CASSPRDRGLKAEAFF. The CDR3, as DNA: TGTGCCAGCAGCCCCCGGGACAGGGGGCTAAAGGCTGAAGCTTTCTTT.

This clone was counted between two and nine times. The chain links TRBV23-1 to TRBJ2-3; 10 bases line up with TRBD1. TRBV23-1 counts as an open reading frame of uncertain function. The CDR3 contains 15 residues. V shed 8 bases and J 6 bases; nucleotides not matched to a gene: 11. CDR3 coding DNA: TGCGCCAGCCAAAGTGCCGGGACAGGGGAGGATACGCAGTATTTT. This gives the protein CASQSAGTGEDTQYF.

V and J are TRBV6-5 and TRBJ1-3; D may be TRBD1 (5 bases). The CDR3 has 13 amino acids. The V gene's germline CDR1 is MNHEY and CDR2 SVGAGI. The ends were cut back, 2 bases at V and 4 bases at J, with 6 bases in the middle. Here the CDR3 DNA reads TGTGCCAGCAGTTACAGGGGCGGAAACACCATATATTTT. Residues: CASSYRGGNTIYF.

The rearrangement links TRBV19 to TRBJ1-5, with D possibly TRBD1 on 5 matching bases. This CDR3 region has 16 residues. Germline CDR1 and CDR2: LNHDA and SQIVND (reference sequence). Trimming took off 3 bases at V and 9 bases at J, with 21 bases between the two ends. The CDR3 DNA reads as TGTGCCAGTAGTATGAACCTTTGGGGGTCCGGGGGGCCCCAGCATTTT. Translating gives CASSMNLWGSGGPQHF. Variable domain in full (rest from reference TRBV19 and TRBJ1-5): DGGITQSPKYLFRKEGQNVTLSCEQNLNHDAMYWYRQDPGQGLRLIYYSQIVNDFQKGDIAEGYSVSREKKESFPLTVTSAQKNPTAFYLCASSMNLWGSGGPQHFGDGTRLSIL.

The rearrangement joins TRBV27 to TRBJ2-3; TRBD2 matches 13 bases. Germline CDR1 is MNHEY and CDR2 is SMNVEV (reference sequence). With 6 bases clipped from V and 5 bases from J, the junction kept 5 bases outside the gene matches. This CDR3 is 15 amino acids long. The CDR3 loop is CASRLAGGRRDTQYF. For the CDR3, the DNA is TGTGCCAGCAGACTAGCGGGGGGGCGTAGAGATACGCAGTATTTT.

CDR3 sequence (DNA): TGTGCCAGCAGTTACTCGTGGGGCAGGGAAGCTTTCTTT. Protein: CASSYSWGREAFF. The chain employs TRBV6-6 and TRBJ1-1; D is possibly TRBD1 (5 bases). Trimming took off 0 bases at V and 8 bases at J, with 10 bases between the two ends. The CDR3 has 13 amino acids. Germline V gene sequence: CDR1 MNHNY, CDR2 SVGAGI (reference sequence).

This clone came up once. The V gene is TRBV25-1, the J gene TRBJ2-1, with 16 bases aligning to TRBD2. Germline V CDR1 and CDR2: MGHDK, SYGVNS. The CDR3 has 18 residues. V trimming: 2 bases; J trimming: 5 bases; junction bases outside the gene matches: 6. The CDR3 DNA is TGTGCCAGCAGTGAACCGGGACTAGCGGGAGGGGAACACAATGAGCAGTTCTTC. This sequence encodes CASSEPGLAGGEHNEQFF.

The chain carries TRBV6-1 and TRBJ2-1, with 8 bases lining up with TRBD1. The CDR3 sequence is 18 residues long. With 2 bases clipped from V and 9 bases from J, the junction kept 18 bases outside the gene matches. Germline lookup yields CDR1 MNHNS and CDR2 SASEGT. In DNA, the CDR3 is TGTGCCAGCAGTGAACTCCACGGCAAATGGACAGGGATAGGTGAGCAGTTCTTC. Its translation: CASSELHGKWTGIGEQFF.